One sample yielded the 19 T cell receptor beta chains listed below, sequenced in a study of shared clonotypes between healthy human individuals. Only in-frame clones appear in the TCRdb table, and some are missing; sequencing was by immunoSEQ multiplex PCR. The sample has about 2 million clones, about 95% seen once. Terminally differentiated effector memory CD45RA+ cells were left out of the naive CD8 fraction, which was CD45RO-negative and positively selected for CCR7. Sequenced sample: naive CD8+ T cells sorted from blood. These receptors were taken from a man aged 18 to 29 in good health.

This clone was recorded only once. The chain joins TRBV7-8 to TRBJ2-5, with a tentative D call TRBD2 (6 bases). Germline V lookup: CDR1 SGHVS, CDR2 FQNEAQ. The V and J ends lost 4 bases and 5 bases respectively, with 8 bases between them. CDR3 length equals 12 residues. The CDR3 loop reads CASSSGAETQYF. Here the CDR3 DNA reads TGTGCCAGCAGCTCGGGAGCGGAGACCCAGTACTTC.

This clone was observed a single time. The chain is built from TRBV7-9 and TRBJ2-7, with TRBD2 matching over 12 bases. Germline V CDR1 and CDR2: SEHNR, FQNEAQ (reference sequence). V shed 10 bases and J 6 bases; nucleotides not matched to a gene: 7. The CDR3 consists of 13 residues. CDR3 sequence reads: CATETSGSGEQYF. Here the CDR3 DNA reads TGTGCCACCGAGACTAGCGGGAGCGGCGAGCAGTACTTC.

This clone is a singleton in its sample. V gene TRBV5-6 combines with J gene TRBJ2-1, with 7 bases that match TRBD2. The CDR3 extends over 15 amino acids. Germline V gene sequence: CDR1 SGHDT, CDR2 YYEEEE. V shed 0 bases, J shed 7 bases, and the junction held 7 bases outside the gene matches. CDR3 amino acids: CASSLAGREGNEQFF. In DNA form, the CDR3 reads TGTGCCAGCAGCTTGGCGGGTAGGGAGGGAAATGAGCAGTTCTTC.

The genes are TRBV7-6 and TRBJ2-7, with 16 positions matching TRBD2. This CDR3 region has 15 residues. Per germline, CDR1 SGHVS and CDR2 FNYEAQ. The J segment lost 7 bases and the V segment lost 4 bases, leaving 4 bases of the junction unmatched. CDR3 sequence reads: CASSSGLAGGGEQYF. The DNA of the CDR3 is TGTGCCAGCAGCTCGGGACTAGCGGGAGGGGGGGAGCAGTACTTC. The full variable domain, with the rest looked up from reference TRBV7-6 and TRBJ2-7, is GAGVSQSPRYKVTKRGQDVALRCDPISGHVSLYWYRQALGQGPEFLTYFNYEAQQDKSGLPNDRFSAERPEGSISTLTIQRTEQRDSAMYRCASSSGLAGGGEQYFGPGTRLTVT.

The CDR3 DNA is TGTGCCAGCTCACACCGTTTGGGGAACTCTGGAAACACCATATATTTT. It codes for CASSHRLGNSGNTIYF. This chain joins TRBV6-6 and TRBJ1-3, with D unresolved. The V end was cut by 8 bases, the J end by 0 bases, with 17 bases between. Germline CDR1 and CDR2: MNHNY and SVGAGI (reference sequence). This CDR3 has 16 amino acids.

The genes are TRBV10-3 and TRBJ1-6; the match to TRBD1 covers 9 bases. The length of the CDR3 is 14 residues. Germline assignment: CDR1 ENHRY and CDR2 SYGVKD. The V and J ends lost 4 bases and 7 bases, in that order; junction bases with no gene match: 2. CDR3 protein: CAISAGTGNSPLHF. Here the CDR3 DNA reads TGTGCCATCAGTGCCGGGACAGGGAATTCACCCCTCCACTTT.

The chain combines TRBV19 with TRBJ2-7; D could derive from TRBD1 or TRBD2 (5 bases each). This CDR3 spans 16 amino acids. V lost 6 bases, J lost 0 bases, and 18 bases lay in between. The germline V gene has CDR1 LNHDA and CDR2 SQIVND (reference sequence). The CDR3 nucleotides are TGTGCCAGTAGCTCCCGAAACCGGGACGACTCCTACGAGCAGTACTTC. This translates into CASSSRNRDDSYEQYF.

This clone appeared a few times. This may come from a read error, since a much larger clone is one base off. This sample includes further DNA sequences coding for the same CDR3. The chain uses TRBV13 and TRBJ2-7, with no clear D. V was cut by 1 base and J by 3 bases, with 1 base left in between. Germline V gene sequence: CDR1 PRHDT, CDR2 FYEKMQ (reference sequence). CDR3 length: 11 residues. This chain's CDR3 is CASSLDYEQYF. CDR3 bases: TGTGCCAGCAGCTTAGACTACGAGCAGTACTTC. Complete variable domain (other parts from reference TRBV13 and TRBJ2-7): AAGVIQSPRHLIKEKRETATLKCYPIPRHDTVYWYQQGPGQDPQFLISFYEKMQSDKGSIPDRFSAQQFSDYHSELNMSSLELGDSALYFCASSLDYEQYFGPGTRLTVT.

The gene calls are TRBV7-2 and TRBJ1-2; D unclear. The CDR3 has 13 amino acids. The ends were cut back, 0 bases at V and 4 bases at J, with 6 bases in the middle. The V gene's germline CDR1 is SGHTA and CDR2 FQGNSA. The CDR3 DNA reads TGTGCCAGCAGCTTAGCCAGATCCTATGGCTACACCTTC. It yields the protein CASSLARSYGYTF.

With regard to this clone: At the DNA level, this CDR3 is encoded by other sequences in the same sample as well. The chain employs TRBV14 and TRBJ2-7; D unresolved. Germline V gene data show CDR1 as SGHDN and CDR2 as FVKESK. This CDR3 has 12 residues. Between the trimmed V and J ends, which lost 1 base and 4 bases, there was a span of 5 bases. DNA of the CDR3: TGTGCCAGCAGCCAAGTGTCTTACGAGCAGTACTTC. The encoded protein is CASSQVSYEQYF. The whole variable domain, remainder taken from reference TRBV14 and TRBJ2-7, is EAGVTQFPSHSVIEKGQTVTLRCDPISGHDNLYWYRRVMGKEIKFLLHFVKESKQDESGMPNNRFLAERTGGTYSTLKVQPAELEDSGVYFCASSQVSYEQYFGPGTRLTVT.

A few counts support this clone. Other DNA sequences in the sample encode the same CDR3. The rearrangement joins TRBV7-9 to TRBJ2-2; 7 bases fit TRBD1. Looked up from germline, CDR1 is SEHNR and CDR2 is FQNEAQ (reference sequence). J gave up 1 base and V 1 base, and 0 bases lay outside the gene matches. The CDR3 is made up of 15 amino acids. The DNA for the CDR3 is TGTGCCAGCAGCTTAGGGGACAGGAACACCGGGGAGCTGTTTTTT. Its translation: CASSLGDRNTGELFF. The whole variable domain, remainder taken from reference TRBV7-9 and TRBJ2-2, is DTGVSQNPRHKITKRGQNVTFRCDPISEHNRLYWYRQTLGQGPEFLTYFQNEAQLEKSRLLSDRFSAERPKGSFSTLEIQRTEQGDSAMYLCASSLGDRNTGELFFGEGSRLTVL.

The chain couples TRBV30 to TRBJ1-6, with 9 nucleotides matching TRBD1. Germline CDR1 is GTSNPN and CDR2 is SVGIG (reference sequence). V was pared by 1 base and J by 7 bases, with 5 bases of the junction left unmatched. CDR3 size: 15 residues. The CDR3 reads CAWSGAGQGNSPLHF. The CDR3 coding sequence is TGTGCCTGGAGTGGAGCCGGACAGGGGAATTCACCCCTCCACTTT. Together with reference TRBV30 and TRBJ1-6, the CDR3 gives the full variable domain: SQTIHQWPATLVQPVGSPLSLECTVEGTSNPNLYWYRQAAGRGLQLLFYSVGIGQISSEVPQNLSASRPQDRQFILSSKKLLLSDSGFYLCAWSGAGQGNSPLHFGNGTRLTVT.

V usage is TRBV11-3 and J usage is TRBJ2-1, with D perhaps assigned TRBD1 or TRBD2 (5 bases each). The CDR3 contains 17 residues. V gave up 5 bases and J gave up 6 bases, with 23 bases separating them. Germline CDR1 is SGHNT and CDR2 is YENEEA. CDR3 sequence: CASSNPPGPLAPNEQFF. The CDR3 bases are TGTGCCAGCAGCAACCCCCCGGGGCCCCTAGCCCCCAATGAGCAGTTCTTC. Drawing the rest from reference TRBV11-3 and TRBJ2-1, the complete variable domain is EAGVVQSPRYKIIEKKQPVAFWCNPISGHNTLYWYLQNLGQGPELLIRYENEEAVDDSQLPKDRFSAERLKGVDSTLKIQPAELGDSAVYLCASSNPPGPLAPNEQFFGPGTRLTVL.

Turning to this clone: The identical CDR3 is also encoded by other nucleotide sequences in the sample. The genes are TRBV9 and TRBJ1-1; D uncertain. CDR1 and CDR2 (germline): SGDLS, YYNGEE. V was clipped by 0 bases and J by 5 bases, with 8 bases between them. The CDR3 is made up of 13 amino acids. DNA of the CDR3: TGTGCCAGCAGCGTAGGGGGTTCGACTGAAGCTTTCTTT. This codes for CASSVGGSTEAFF.

This chain uses TRBV6-6 with TRBJ2-1; D gene unclear. The V gene's germline CDR1 is MNHNY and CDR2 SVGAGI (reference sequence). The CDR3 runs to 14 residues. Trimming removed 0 bases from V and 6 bases from J, with 9 bases in between. The CDR3 here is CASSYSITVNEQFF. The DNA for the CDR3 is TGTGCCAGCAGTTACTCGATAACGGTCAATGAGCAGTTCTTC.

The chain recombines TRBV6-5 with TRBJ2-7, with D perhaps TRBD1 (6 bases). V was cut by 2 bases and J by 6 bases, with 17 bases left in between. CDR1 and CDR2 (germline): MNHEY, SVGAGI. The CDR3 consists of 15 residues. CDR3 nucleotides: TGTGCCAGCAGTTACCGGCCGGGACATTACTCCGAGCAGTACTTC. This encodes CASSYRPGHYSEQYF.

This clone was counted a single time. The chain is built from TRBV4-3 and TRBJ2-2; D gene unclear. Germline V gene data show CDR1 as LGHNA and CDR2 as YSLEER. This CDR3 region has 16 residues. V lost 0 bases to trimming and J lost 1 base, with 9 bases between them. DNA of the CDR3: TGCGCCAGCAGCCAAGATCGCCGACAGAACACCGGGGAGCTGTTTTTT. Translating gives CASSQDRRQNTGELFF.

The chain recombines TRBV29-1 with TRBJ1-1; D possibly corresponds to TRBD1 (6 bases). The germline CDR1 and CDR2 sequences are SQVTM and ANQGSEA. With 0 bases removed from V and 10 bases from J, the gap between germline ends came to 24 bases. The CDR3 is 16 amino acids. CDR3 residues: CSVEDFGPNYRVRAFF. CDR3 DNA sequence: TGCAGCGTTGAAGATTTTGGACCCAATTACAGGGTAAGAGCTTTCTTT.

CDR3 sequence: CASSSGTHIGGELFF. The CDR3 DNA reads TGTGCCAGCAGTTCCGGGACACATATTGGTGGGGAGCTGTTTTTT. The chain couples TRBV27 to TRBJ2-2; possible D gene TRBD1, 6 bases. Germline CDR1 reads MNHEY; CDR2 reads SMNVEV (reference sequence). Trimming left V 4 bases short and J 8 bases short, with 17 bases between. The CDR3 is 15 amino acids.